This note documents a single T cell receptor (beta chain) sequence. This record belongs to a study of blood T cell repertoires in COVID-19. As for the study in general: Samples came from the United States, Italy and Spain, spanning acute and convalescent COVID-19. PBMCs, B-cell-depleted T cells, or T cells were the source of the cDNA or gDNA that made up the material.

Germline V gives CDR1 SEHNR, CDR2 FQNEAQ (reference sequence). The V end was cut by 5 bases, the J end by 6 bases, with 10 bases between. The CDR3 loop spans 12 amino acids. Original analysis: Estimated nucleated cell counts came from reference gene primer amplification. Produced via immunoSEQ multiplex PCR; TCRdb's table is partial and in-frame only. V and J calls and clone size come straight from that table; D and trimming were deduced from the DNA. The sample includes over 100,000 clones, 70% to 85% of them seen just once. The chain joins TRBV7-9 to TRBJ1-1; tentatively, D is TRBD1 (5 bases). This TCR was sampled from a woman in her fifties or sixties with acute or convalescent COVID-19. Sequenced material: peripheral blood. Here the CDR3 reads CASSAQVPEAFF. The CDR3 DNA follows: TGTGCCAGCAGCGCACAGGTGCCTGAAGCTTTCTTT. Filled out from reference TRBV7-9 and TRBJ1-1, the complete variable domain reads DTGVSQNPRHKITKRGQNVTFRCDPISEHNRLYWYRQTLGQGPEFLTYFQNEAQLEKSRLLSDRFSAERPKGSFSTLEIQRTEQGDSAMYLCASSAQVPEAFFGQGTRLTVV.